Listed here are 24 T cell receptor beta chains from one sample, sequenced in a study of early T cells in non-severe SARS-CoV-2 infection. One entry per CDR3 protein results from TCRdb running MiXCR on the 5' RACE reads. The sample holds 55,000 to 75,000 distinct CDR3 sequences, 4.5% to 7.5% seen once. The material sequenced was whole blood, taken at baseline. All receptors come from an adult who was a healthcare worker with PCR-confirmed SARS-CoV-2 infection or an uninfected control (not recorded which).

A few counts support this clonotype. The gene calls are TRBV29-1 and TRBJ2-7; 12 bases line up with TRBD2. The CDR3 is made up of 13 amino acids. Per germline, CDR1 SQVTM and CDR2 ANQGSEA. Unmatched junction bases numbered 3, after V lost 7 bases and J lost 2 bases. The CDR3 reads CSARTSGTYEQYF. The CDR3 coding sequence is TGCAGCGCCCGGACTAGCGGGACCTACGAGCAGTACTTC.

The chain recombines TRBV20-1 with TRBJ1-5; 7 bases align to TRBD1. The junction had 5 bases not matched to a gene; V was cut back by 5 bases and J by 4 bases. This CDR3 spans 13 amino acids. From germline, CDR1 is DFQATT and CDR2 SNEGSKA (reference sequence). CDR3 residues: CSAWDSHNQPQHF. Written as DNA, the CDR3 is TGCAGTGCTTGGGACAGTCATAATCAGCCCCAGCATTTT.

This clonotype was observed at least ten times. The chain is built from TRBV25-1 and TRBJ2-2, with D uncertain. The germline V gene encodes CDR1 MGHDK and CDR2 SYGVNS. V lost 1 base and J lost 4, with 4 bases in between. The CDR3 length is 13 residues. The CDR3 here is CASSEFLTGELFF. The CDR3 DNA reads TGTGCCAGCAGTGAATTTCTCACCGGGGAGCTGTTTTTT.

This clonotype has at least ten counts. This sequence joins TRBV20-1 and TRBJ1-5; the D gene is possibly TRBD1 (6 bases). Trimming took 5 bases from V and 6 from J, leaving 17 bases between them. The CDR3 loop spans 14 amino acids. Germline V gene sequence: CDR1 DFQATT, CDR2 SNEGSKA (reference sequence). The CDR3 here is CSAHRAEGGQPQHF. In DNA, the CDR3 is TGCAGTGCTCACAGGGCAGAGGGAGGTCAGCCCCAGCATTTT.

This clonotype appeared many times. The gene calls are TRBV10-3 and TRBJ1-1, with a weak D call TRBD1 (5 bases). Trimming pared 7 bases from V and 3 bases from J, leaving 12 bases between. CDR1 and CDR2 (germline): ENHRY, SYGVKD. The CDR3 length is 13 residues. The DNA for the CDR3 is TGTGCCATCAATCGACAGAGCGACACTGAAGCTTTCTTT. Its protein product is CAINRQSDTEAFF.

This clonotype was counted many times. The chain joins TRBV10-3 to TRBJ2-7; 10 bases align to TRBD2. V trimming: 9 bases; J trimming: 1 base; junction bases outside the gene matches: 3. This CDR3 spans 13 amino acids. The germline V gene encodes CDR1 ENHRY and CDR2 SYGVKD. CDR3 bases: TGTGCCATAGAGCGGGAGGGATCCTACGAGCAGTACTTC. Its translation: CAIEREGSYEQYF.

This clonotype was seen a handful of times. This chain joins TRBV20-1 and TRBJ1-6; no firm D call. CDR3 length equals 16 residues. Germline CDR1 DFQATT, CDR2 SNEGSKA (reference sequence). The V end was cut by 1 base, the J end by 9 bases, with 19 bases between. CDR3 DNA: TGCAGTGCTAGAGCTCGACGGGCGGGTCCAGGTTCACCCCTCCACTTT. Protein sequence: CSARARRAGPGSPLHF.

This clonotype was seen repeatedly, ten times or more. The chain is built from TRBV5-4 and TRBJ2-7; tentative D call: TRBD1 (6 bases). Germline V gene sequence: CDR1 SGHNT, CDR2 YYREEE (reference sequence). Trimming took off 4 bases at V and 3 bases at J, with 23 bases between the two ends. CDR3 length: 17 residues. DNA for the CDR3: TGTGCCAGCAGCCTGGGGGCCGGACAGCGAATCAACTACGAGCAGTACTTC. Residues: CASSLGAGQRINYEQYF.

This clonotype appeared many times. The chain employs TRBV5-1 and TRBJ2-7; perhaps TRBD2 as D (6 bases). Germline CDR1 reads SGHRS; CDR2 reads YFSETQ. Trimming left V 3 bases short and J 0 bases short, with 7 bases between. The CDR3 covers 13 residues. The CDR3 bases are TGCGCCAGCAGCTCCGGGAGCTCCTACGAGCAGTACTTC. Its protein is CASSSGSSYEQYF.

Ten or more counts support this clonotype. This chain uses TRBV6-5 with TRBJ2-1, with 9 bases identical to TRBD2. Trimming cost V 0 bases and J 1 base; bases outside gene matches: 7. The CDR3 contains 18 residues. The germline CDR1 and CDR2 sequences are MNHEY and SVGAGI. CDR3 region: CASSYSYLAGISYNEQFF. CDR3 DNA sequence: TGTGCCAGCAGTTACTCTTACCTAGCGGGAATTTCCTACAATGAGCAGTTCTTC.

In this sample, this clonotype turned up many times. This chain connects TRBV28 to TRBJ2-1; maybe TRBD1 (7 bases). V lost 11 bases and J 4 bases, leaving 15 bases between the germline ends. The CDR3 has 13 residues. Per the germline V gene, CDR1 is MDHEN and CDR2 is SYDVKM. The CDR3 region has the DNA TGTGCCGCATGGCGGGACAGATACAATGAGCAGTTCTTC. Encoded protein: CAAWRDRYNEQFF.

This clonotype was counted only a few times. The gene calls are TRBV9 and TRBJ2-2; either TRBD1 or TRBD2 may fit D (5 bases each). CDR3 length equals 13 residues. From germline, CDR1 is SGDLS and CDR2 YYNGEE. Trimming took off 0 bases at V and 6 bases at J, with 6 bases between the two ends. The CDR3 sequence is CASSVGGAGELFF. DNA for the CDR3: TGTGCCAGCAGCGTAGGAGGGGCCGGGGAGCTGTTTTTT.

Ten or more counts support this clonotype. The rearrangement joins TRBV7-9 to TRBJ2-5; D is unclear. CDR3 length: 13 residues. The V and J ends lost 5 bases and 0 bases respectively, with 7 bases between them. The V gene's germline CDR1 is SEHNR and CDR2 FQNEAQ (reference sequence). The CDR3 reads CASSRSYQETQYF. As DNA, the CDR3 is TGTGCCAGCAGCCGCTCGTACCAAGAGACCCAGTACTTC.

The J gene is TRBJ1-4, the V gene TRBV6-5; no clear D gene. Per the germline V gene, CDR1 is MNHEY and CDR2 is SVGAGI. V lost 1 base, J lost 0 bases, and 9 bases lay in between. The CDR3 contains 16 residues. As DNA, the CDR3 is TGTGCCAGCAGTTACTATCAACAATCAACTAATGAAAAACTGTTTTTT. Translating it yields CASSYYQQSTNEKLFF.

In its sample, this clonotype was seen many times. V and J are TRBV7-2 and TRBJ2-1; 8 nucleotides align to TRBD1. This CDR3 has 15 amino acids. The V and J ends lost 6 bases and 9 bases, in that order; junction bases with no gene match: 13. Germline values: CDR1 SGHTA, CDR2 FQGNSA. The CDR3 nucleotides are TGTGCCAGCAGTTTCGACAGGGGATCTACCAGTGAGCAGTTCTTC. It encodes CASSFDRGSTSEQFF. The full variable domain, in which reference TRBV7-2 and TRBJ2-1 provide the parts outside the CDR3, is GAGVSQSPSNKVTEKGKDVELRCDPISGHTALYWYRQSLGQGLEFLIYFQGNSAPDKSGLPSDRFSAERTGGSVSTLTIQRTQQEDSAVYLCASSFDRGSTSEQFFGPGTRLTVL.

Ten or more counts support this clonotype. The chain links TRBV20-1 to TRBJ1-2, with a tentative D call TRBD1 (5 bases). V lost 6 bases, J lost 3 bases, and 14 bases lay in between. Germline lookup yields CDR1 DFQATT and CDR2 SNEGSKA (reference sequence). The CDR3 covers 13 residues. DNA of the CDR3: TGCAGTGCCCCGCGGGACGGACACTATGGCTACACCTTC. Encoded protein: CSAPRDGHYGYTF.

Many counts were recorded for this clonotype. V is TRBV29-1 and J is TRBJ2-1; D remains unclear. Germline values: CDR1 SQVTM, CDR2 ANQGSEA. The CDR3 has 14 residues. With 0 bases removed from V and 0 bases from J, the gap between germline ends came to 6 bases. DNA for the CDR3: TGCAGCGTTGAAGATCAGAGCTCCTACAATGAGCAGTTCTTC. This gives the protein CSVEDQSSYNEQFF.

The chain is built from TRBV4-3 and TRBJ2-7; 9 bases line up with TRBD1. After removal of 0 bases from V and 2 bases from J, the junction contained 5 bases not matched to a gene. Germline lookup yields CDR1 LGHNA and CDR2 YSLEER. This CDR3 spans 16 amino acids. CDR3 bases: TGCGCCAGCAGCCAAGATCCCAGACAGGGGGCCTACGAGCAGTACTTC. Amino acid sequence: CASSQDPRQGAYEQYF.

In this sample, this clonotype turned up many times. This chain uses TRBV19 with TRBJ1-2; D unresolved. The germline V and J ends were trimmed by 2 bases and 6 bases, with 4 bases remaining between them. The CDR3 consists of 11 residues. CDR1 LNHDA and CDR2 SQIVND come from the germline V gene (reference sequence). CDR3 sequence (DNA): TGTGCCAGTAGTATACAGGATGGCTACACCTTC. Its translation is CASSIQDGYTF.

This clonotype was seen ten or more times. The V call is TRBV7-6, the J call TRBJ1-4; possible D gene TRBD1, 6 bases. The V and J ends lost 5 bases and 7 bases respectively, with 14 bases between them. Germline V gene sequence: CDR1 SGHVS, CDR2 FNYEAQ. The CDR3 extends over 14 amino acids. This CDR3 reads CASSPKGVSEKLFF. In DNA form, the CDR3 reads TGTGCCAGCAGCCCGAAGGGGGTCTCTGAAAAACTGTTTTTT.

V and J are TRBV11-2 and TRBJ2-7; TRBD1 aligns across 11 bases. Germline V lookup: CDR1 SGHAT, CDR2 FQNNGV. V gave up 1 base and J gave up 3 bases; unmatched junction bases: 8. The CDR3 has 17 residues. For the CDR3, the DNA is TGTGCCAGCAGCTTAGGGGAAGCCGGGACAGGGGGCTACGAGCAGTACTTC. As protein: CASSLGEAGTGGYEQYF.

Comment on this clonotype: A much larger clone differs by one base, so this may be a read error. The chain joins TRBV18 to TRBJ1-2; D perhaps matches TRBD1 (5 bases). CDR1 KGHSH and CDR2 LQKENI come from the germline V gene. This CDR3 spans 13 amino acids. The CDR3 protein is CASSPETDYDYTF. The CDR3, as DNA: TGTGCCAGCTCACCTGAGACAGACTATGACTACACCTTC. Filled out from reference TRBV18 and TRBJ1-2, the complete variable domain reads NAGVMQNPRHLVRRRGQEARLRCSPMKGHSHVYWYRQLPEEGLKFMVYLQKENIIDESGMPKERFSAEFPKEGPSILRIQQVVRGDSAAYFCASSPETDYDYTFGSGTRLTVV.

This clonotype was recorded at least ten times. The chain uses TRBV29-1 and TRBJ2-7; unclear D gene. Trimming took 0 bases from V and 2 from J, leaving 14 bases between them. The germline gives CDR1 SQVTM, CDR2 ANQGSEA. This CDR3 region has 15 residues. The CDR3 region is CSVEDIGAATYEQYF. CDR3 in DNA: TGCAGCGTTGAAGATATCGGAGCCGCTACCTACGAGCAGTACTTC.

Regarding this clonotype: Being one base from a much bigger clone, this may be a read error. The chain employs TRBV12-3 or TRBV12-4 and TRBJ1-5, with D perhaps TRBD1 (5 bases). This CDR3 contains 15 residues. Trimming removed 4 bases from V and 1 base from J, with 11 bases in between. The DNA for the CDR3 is TGTGCCAGCAGTTCCGCAGGGACGAGCAATCAGCCCCAGCATTTT. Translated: CASSSAGTSNQPQHF.